This T cell receptor beta chain was captured by sequencing in a study of OX40 agonist ivuxolimab in advanced cancers. Study results and limitations: Clones of CD4+ and CD8+ blood T cells grew by week 6 at doses of 0.1 to 3.0 mg/kg.

Libraries were prepared by immunoSEQ multiplex PCR; TCRdb keeps only in-frame clonotypes and omits some of them. The data hold tens of thousands of clones, with 88% observed a single time. A note on this clone: Its antigen is unidentified.

Deletions cut 3 bases from V and 5 bases from J, with 13 bases between. Germline CDR1 reads GTSNPN; CDR2 reads SVGIG (reference sequence). The CDR3 length is 14 residues. This chain uses TRBV30 with TRBJ2-2; D possibly matches TRBD1 or TRBD2 (5 bases each). The sample in question was CD4+ or CD8+ T cells sorted from blood, obtained in a trial of the OX40 agonist ivuxolimab. The sequence came from an adult with an advanced solid tumor such as melanoma, head and neck, liver or kidney cancer. The CDR3 sequence: CAWRVTGRTGELFF. The CDR3 nucleotides read TGTGCCTGGAGGGTGACGGGACGGACCGGGGAGCTGTTTTTT.